This T cell receptor beta chain emerged from a study of blood T cell repertoires in COVID-19. The CDR3 contains 15 residues. Germline CDR1 SEHNR, CDR2 FQNEAQ (reference sequence). V was cut by 0 bases and J by 4 bases, with 12 bases left in between. This clone occurred once. Using immunoSEQ multiplex PCR, the repertoire was profiled, and TCRdb retains in-frame clones only, with some absent. The table includes 200,000 to 250,000 clones, over 75% detected once. The sequence was collected from a man aged 50 to 60 with COVID-19, enrolled during active disease. This sequence joins TRBV7-9 and TRBJ1-2; D possibly corresponds to TRBD1 (5 bases). The sequencing sample was made of peripheral blood. The CDR3 sequence is CASSLAGRGSYGYTF. The CDR3 nucleotides read TGTGCCAGCAGCTTAGCGGGGCGGGGGTCCTATGGCTACACCTTC.